This TCR beta chain originates from a study of blood T cell repertoires in COVID-19. Whole-study context: The cDNA or gDNA used as material had been derived from T cells, B-cell-depleted T cells, or PBMCs.

Germline V CDR1 and CDR2: SGHNT, YENEEA. Trimming removed 4 bases from V and 4 bases from J, with 16 bases in between. The CDR3 contains 15 residues. Under the authors' procedure: Reference gene primer amplification in the assay estimated nucleated cell counts. The protocol was immunoSEQ multiplex PCR, while the TCRdb copy is restricted to in-frame clones and leaves out a portion. V and J calls plus clone size are reproduced from that table; the DNA served to infer D and trimming. The table shows about 50,000 clones, with roughly 88% occurring only once. This chain links TRBV11-3 with TRBJ1-1; D uncertain. Input material: peripheral blood. The clonotype originates from a human donor with active COVID-19. The donor label of this sample is uncertain. The CDR3 is CASSSMGGQATEAFF. CDR3 DNA sequence: TGTGCCAGCAGCTCGATGGGTGGGCAGGCCACTGAAGCTTTCTTT.